This T cell receptor (beta chain) came from a study of blood T cell repertoires in COVID-19. On the study more broadly: From T cells, B-cell-depleted T cells, or PBMCs came the material, which was cDNA or gDNA.

V lost 7 bases and J 4 bases, leaving 8 bases between the germline ends. The V gene's germline CDR1 is LNHDA and CDR2 SQIVND (reference sequence). The CDR3 sequence is 12 residues long. The assay was immunoSEQ multiplex PCR, and TCRdb's table has in-frame clones only and misses some. Of approximately 170,000 clones detected, around 84% appear once; the ten largest clones hold roughly 15%. Seattle patients were enrolled during active infection and followed longitudinally. The sequencing sample was made of peripheral blood. The sequence derives from a woman in her 70s with COVID-19, enrolled during active disease. This chain uses TRBV19 with TRBJ1-5, with D unresolved. The CDR3 DNA reads TGTGCCAGTACTAGTGGTAATCAGCCCCAGCATTTT. Protein product: CASTSGNQPQHF. Complete variable domain (other parts from reference TRBV19 and TRBJ1-5): DGGITQSPKYLFRKEGQNVTLSCEQNLNHDAMYWYRQDPGQGLRLIYYSQIVNDFQKGDIAEGYSVSREKKESFPLTVTSAQKNPTAFYLCASTSGNQPQHFGDGTRLSIL.